The 19 T cell receptor beta chains below come from one sample, sequenced in a study of T cells after yellow fever vaccination. MiXCR, applied by TCRdb to the 5' RACE reads, yields one record per CDR3 protein. The sample consists of some 120,000 distinct CDR3 sequences, 7.5% to 10% of them appearing once. This sample comprised CD8+ T cells sorted from PBMCs, obtained on the day of the yellow fever booster vaccination. These receptor sequences come from a man between 18 and 35 years old who received the YFV17D yellow fever vaccine.

In this sample, this clonotype turned up a few times. V usage is TRBV5-1 and J usage is TRBJ2-5; D unclear. CDR3 length: 11 amino acids. Deletions cut 7 bases from V and 0 bases from J, with 4 bases between. Per the germline V gene, CDR1 is SGHRS and CDR2 is YFSETQ. CDR3 in DNA: TGCGCCAGCGGGCACCAAGAGACCCAGTACTTC. It codes for CASGHQETQYF.

In this sample, this clonotype turned up a few times. The V call is TRBV7-6, the J call TRBJ2-1; 9 bases map to TRBD2. Germline assignment: CDR1 SGHVS and CDR2 FNYEAQ. This CDR3 region has 16 residues. Germline trimming cut 5 bases from V and 2 bases from J; bases unmatched to any gene: 7. CDR3 region: CASSRVIAGAYNEQFF. CDR3 DNA sequence: TGTGCCAGCAGCCGTGTGATAGCGGGGGCCTACAATGAGCAGTTCTTC.

This clonotype was found a few times. The gene calls are TRBV7-9 and TRBJ1-2; 9 nucleotides line up with TRBD1. CDR1 is SEHNR and CDR2 is FQNEAQ in the germline V gene (reference sequence). V gave up 5 bases and J gave up 7 bases; unmatched junction bases: 8. This CDR3 has 14 residues. CDR3 residues: CASSPRTTGGGYTF. The CDR3 DNA reads as TGTGCCAGCAGCCCTAGGACGACAGGGGGTGGCTACACCTTC.

V and J are TRBV20-1 and TRBJ2-7; 9 positions agree with TRBD2. In germline, CDR1 is DFQATT, CDR2 SNEGSKA (reference sequence). Germline trimming cut 1 base from V and 6 bases from J; bases unmatched to any gene: 13. The CDR3 is 16 amino acids. The CDR3 DNA is TGCAGTGCTAGAGGGACCAGCGGGGGGCCCACTTTCGAGCAGTACGTC. It yields the protein CSARGTSGGPTFEQYV.

The chain recombines TRBV7-3 with TRBJ1-6; 8 bases line up with TRBD1. CDR1 is SGHTA and CDR2 is FQGTGA in the germline V gene. The CDR3 is 15 amino acids. Trimming removed 3 bases from V and 9 bases from J; junction bases left unmatched: 7. The DNA of the CDR3 is TGTGCCAGCAGCTTGACACAGGGGGTTGGTTCACCCCTCCACTTT. It yields the protein CASSLTQGVGSPLHF.

This clonotype was counted between two and nine times. The chain employs TRBV28 and TRBJ2-2, with D perhaps matching TRBD2 (6 bases). V was cut by 3 bases and J by 4 bases, with 9 bases left in between. The CDR3 covers 14 residues. Germline V CDR1 and CDR2: MDHEN, SYDVKM. This CDR3 reads CASSFGLLTGELFF. CDR3 bases: TGTGCCAGCAGTTTTGGACTACTCACCGGGGAGCTGTTTTTT.

In this sample, this clonotype turned up many times. The V gene is TRBV28, the J gene TRBJ1-1; possibly TRBD1 for D (6 bases). The CDR3 is 15 residues long. Germline values: CDR1 MDHEN, CDR2 SYDVKM. Deletions cut 7 bases from V and 0 bases from J, with 15 bases between. CDR3 loop: CASILQGPMNTEAFF. The CDR3 DNA sequence: TGTGCCAGCATCCTACAGGGACCTATGAACACTGAAGCTTTCTTT. Complete variable domain (other parts from reference TRBV28 and TRBJ1-1): DVKVTQSSRYLVKRTGEKVFLECVQDMDHENMFWYRQDPGLGLRLIYFSYDVKMKEKGDIPEGYSVSREKKERFSLILESASTNQTSMYLCASILQGPMNTEAFFGQGTRLTVV.

This clonotype was detected many times. The V gene is TRBV5-1, the J gene TRBJ1-5; TRBD1 agrees at 11 bases. V trimming: 5 bases; J trimming: 4 bases; junction bases outside the gene matches: 5. This CDR3 is 15 amino acids long. Looked up from germline, CDR1 is SGHRS and CDR2 is YFSETQ. DNA of the CDR3: TGCGCCAGCAGACCCGGGACAGGGGGGAATCAGCCCCAGCATTTT. Translated, it gives CASRPGTGGNQPQHF.

The chain uses TRBV12-3 or TRBV12-4 and TRBJ1-1, with D possibly matching TRBD1 (6 bases). The CDR3 has 18 residues. V was clipped by 2 bases and J by 7 bases, with 26 bases between them. The CDR3 sequence: CASSLSHIIGGGSLEAFF. CDR3 bases: TGTGCCAGCAGTTTAAGTCATATAATTGGGGGGGGCTCCCTTGAAGCTTTCTTT.

The rearrangement links TRBV7-2 to TRBJ2-7; D call uncertain. The CDR3 runs 15 residues. Germline V gene data show CDR1 as SGHTA and CDR2 as FQGNSA. The ends were cut back, 1 base at V and 2 bases at J, with 12 bases in the middle. In DNA form, the CDR3 reads TGTGCCAGCAGCTTAGTCGGATCACACCCCTACGAGCAGTACTTC. It is translated as CASSLVGSHPYEQYF.

The gene calls are TRBV11-2 and TRBJ2-3, with D possibly matching TRBD2 (6 bases). Trimming removed 6 bases from V and 10 bases from J, with 17 bases in between. CDR3 length: 13 amino acids. Germline V gives CDR1 SGHAT, CDR2 FQNNGV. The CDR3 region is CASRAPGTPPQYF. DNA for the CDR3: TGTGCCAGCAGGGCCCCCGGGACTCCGCCGCAGTATTTT.

The CDR3 DNA is TGTGCCAGCAGCTTGTCGGCCTCGCGGGAGACCCAGTACTTC. This gives the protein CASSLSASRETQYF. The chain links TRBV5-8 to TRBJ2-5; D call uncertain. Per germline, CDR1 SGHTS and CDR2 YDEGEE. V lost 1 base and J 5 bases, leaving 12 bases between the germline ends. The CDR3 totals 14 residues. Based on the CDR3 plus reference TRBV5-8 and TRBJ2-5, the full variable domain is EAGVTQSPTHLIKTRGQQATLRCSPISGHTSVYWYQQALGLGLQFLLWYDEGEERNRGNFPPRFSGRQFPNYSSELNVNALELEDSALYLCASSLSASRETQYFGPGTRLLVL.

This clonotype was counted ten times or more. The chain links TRBV6-2 or TRBV6-3 to TRBJ2-1, with D possibly being TRBD2 (5 bases). Germline V gene lookup returns CDR1 MNHEY and CDR2 SVGEGT. V lost 2 bases, J lost 8 bases, and 13 bases lay in between. The CDR3 is made up of 14 amino acids. The CDR3 spells CASSYPDLLDEQFF. CDR3 bases: TGTGCCAGCAGTTACCCGGACTTGTTGGATGAGCAGTTCTTC.

This clonotype showed up just a few times. J is TRBJ2-1 and V is TRBV4-2; D gene ambiguous. The V end was cut by 3 bases, the J end by 0 bases, with 9 bases between. Germline V gives CDR1 LGHNA, CDR2 YNFKEQ. CDR3 length: 15 residues. The CDR3, as DNA: TGTGCCAGCAGCCACGCAATGAGCTCCTACAATGAGCAGTTCTTC. It codes for CASSHAMSSYNEQFF.

This clonotype has just a few counts. V and J are TRBV28 and TRBJ2-5; D gene ambiguous. There are 14 residues in the CDR3. V was cut by 5 bases and J by 1 base, with 11 bases left in between. Looked up from germline, CDR1 is MDHEN and CDR2 is SYDVKM. The CDR3 nucleotides are TGTGCCAGCAGTCCGTTAGATCTCCAAGAGACCCAGTACTTC. This sequence encodes CASSPLDLQETQYF.

The chain carries TRBV6-2 or TRBV6-3 and TRBJ2-5; perhaps D is TRBD1 or TRBD2 (6 bases each). The germline V and J ends were trimmed by 6 bases and 4 bases, with 21 bases remaining between them. Per germline, CDR1 MNHEY and CDR2 SVGEGT. The CDR3 is 16 amino acids. CDR3 in DNA: TGTGCCAGCAGGACGGATAGACTAGGGGGTGGAGAGACCCAGTACTTC. It yields the protein CASRTDRLGGGETQYF.

This clonotype was found a few times. This rearrangement joins TRBV4-3 to TRBJ2-7; D uncertain. CDR1 LGHNA and CDR2 YSLEER come from the germline V gene. This CDR3 is 14 amino acids long. Trimming removed 1 base from V and 4 bases from J, with 11 bases in between. CDR3 DNA sequence: TGCGCCAGCAGCCAAGGGGATTCCGGATACGAGCAGTACTTC. Amino acid sequence: CASSQGDSGYEQYF.

Only a few counts were recorded for this clonotype. V and J are TRBV4-3 and TRBJ1-1; D unresolved. V shed 0 bases and J shed 2 bases, with 10 bases lying between them. The germline V gene encodes CDR1 LGHNA and CDR2 YSLEER. CDR3 length: 15 amino acids. The CDR3 bases are TGCGCCAGCAGCCAAGAAGGATACAGCAACACTGAAGCTTTCTTT. It codes for CASSQEGYSNTEAFF.

The chain links TRBV9 to TRBJ2-3; D might be TRBD2 (5 bases). V was cut by 1 base and J by 2 bases, with 17 bases left in between. Germline-derived CDR1 and CDR2 are SGDLS and YYNGEE. The CDR3 length is 17 residues. The CDR3 region has the DNA TGTGCCAGCAGCGTACGCCCGGACGGACTCCACACAGATACGCAGTATTTT. As protein: CASSVRPDGLHTDTQYF.